One T cell receptor (beta chain) is described in this entry. Each CDR3 protein is one row after TCRdb ran MiXCR on the RT-PCR reads. Of just under 550,000 distinct CDR3 sequences detected, under 30% appear once; the ten largest clones hold 2.5% to 3%. This sample was included in a study of response to subunit inactivated influenza vaccine. The germline CDR1 and CDR2 sequences are SNHLY and FYNNEI. The V and J ends lost 7 bases and 5 bases respectively, with 14 bases between them. This CDR3 comprises 14 residues. Another study also made use of these data, one on T cells expressing NK-cell markers. That study adds: Generation of TCR beta cDNA was performed by 5'RACE template switching incorporating UMIs.

This clonotype was sampled from a man in his forties or fifties who received an inactivated influenza vaccine. The chain has TRBV2 and TRBJ2-2; D is unresolved. The sequencing here drew on CD4+ T cells sorted from PBMCs, taken approximately 13 days after vaccination. The CDR3 sequence: CASTKAPRTGELFF. In DNA form, the CDR3 reads TGTGCCAGCACTAAGGCCCCAAGAACCGGGGAGCTGTTTTTT.